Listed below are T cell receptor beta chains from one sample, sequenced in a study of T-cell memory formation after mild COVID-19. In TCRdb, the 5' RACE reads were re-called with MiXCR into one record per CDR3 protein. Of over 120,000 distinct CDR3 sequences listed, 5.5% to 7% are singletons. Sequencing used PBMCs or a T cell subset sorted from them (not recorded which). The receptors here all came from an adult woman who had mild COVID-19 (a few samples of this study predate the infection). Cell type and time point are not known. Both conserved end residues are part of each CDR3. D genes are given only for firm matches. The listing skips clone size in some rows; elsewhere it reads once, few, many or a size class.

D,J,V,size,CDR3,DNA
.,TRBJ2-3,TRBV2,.,CASSESAPRTDTQYF,TGTGCCAGCAGTGAGTCGGCCCCCCGCACAGATACGCAGTATTTT
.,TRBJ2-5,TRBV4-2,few,CASSQDAWGNGETQYF,TGTGCCAGCAGCCAAGATGCGTGGGGGAACGGAGAGACCCAGTACTTC
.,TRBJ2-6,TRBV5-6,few,CASSPRGLSGANVLTF,TGTGCCAGCAGCCCTCGAGGTCTCTCTGGGGCCAACGTCCTGACTTTC
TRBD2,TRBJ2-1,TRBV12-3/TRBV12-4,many,CASRLAGGYNEQFF,TGTGCCAGCAGGCTAGCGGGAGGCTACAATGAGCAGTTCTTC
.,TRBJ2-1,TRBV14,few,CASSRKLVRNEQFF,TGTGCCAGCAGCAGAAAACTCGTTAGGAATGAGCAGTTCTTC
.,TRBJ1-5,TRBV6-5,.,CASSSGKNNQPQHF,TGTGCCAGCAGTTCAGGGAAGAACAATCAGCCCCAGCATTTT
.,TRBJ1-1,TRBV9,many,CASAPRLGDTEAFF,TGTGCCAGCGCGCCCAGGCTGGGGGACACTGAAGCTTTCTTT
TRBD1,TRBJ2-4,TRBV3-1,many,CASSQDLGQVFGIQYF,TGTGCCAGCAGCCAAGACCTCGGACAGGTTTTCGGCATTCAGTACTTC
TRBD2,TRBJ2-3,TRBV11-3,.,CASRLTSGAQDTQYF,TGTGCCAGCCGCCTCACTAGCGGGGCTCAGGATACGCAGTATTTT
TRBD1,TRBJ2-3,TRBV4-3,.,CASSQDWTGRDTQYF,TGCGCCAGCAGCCAAGATTGGACAGGCAGAGATACGCAGTATTTT
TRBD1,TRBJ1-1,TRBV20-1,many,CSARRGLGTEAFF,TGCAGTGCTAGAAGGGGGCTGGGCACTGAAGCTTTCTTT
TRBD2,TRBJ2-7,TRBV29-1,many,CSVSGTSGPTYEQYF,TGCAGCGTCTCCGGGACTAGCGGGCCGACCTACGAGCAGTACTTC
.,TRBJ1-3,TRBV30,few,CAWSREGASGNTIYF,TGTGCCTGGAGTCGCGAAGGGGCCTCTGGAAACACCATATATTTT
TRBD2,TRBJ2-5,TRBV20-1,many,CSANLAGGETQYF,TGCAGTGCTAACCTAGCGGGAGGGGAGACCCAGTACTTC
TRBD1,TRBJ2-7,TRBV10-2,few,CASSEIGTDSYEQYF,TGCGCCAGCAGTGAAATAGGGACAGACTCCTACGAGCAGTACTTC
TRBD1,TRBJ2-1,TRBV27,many,CASSLGGQGYNEQFF,TGTGCCAGCAGTTTAGGGGGACAGGGATACAATGAGCAGTTCTTC
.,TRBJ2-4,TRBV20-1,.,CRASGAAIAKNIQYF,TGCAGAGCGTCTGGGGCAGCCATAGCCAAAAACATTCAGTACTTC
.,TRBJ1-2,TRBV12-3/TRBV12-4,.,CASSLGRVYGYTF,TGTGCCAGCAGTTTGGGGAGGGTCTATGGCTACACCTTC
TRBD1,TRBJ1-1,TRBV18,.,CASSPIQGEAFF,TGTGCCAGCTCACCGATCCAGGGGGAGGCTTTCTTT
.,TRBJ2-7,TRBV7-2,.,CASSLTRLRRVLTYEQYF,TGTGCCAGCAGCTTAACCCGGCTAAGAAGGGTCCTAACCTACGAGCAGTACTTC
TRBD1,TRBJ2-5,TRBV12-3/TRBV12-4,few,CASSPTSGGGETQYF,TGTGCCAGCAGTCCCACCTCAGGGGGCGGCGAGACCCAGTACTTC
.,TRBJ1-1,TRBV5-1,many,CASSLGGVLDTEAFF,TGCGCCAGCAGCTTGGGTGGGGTTTTGGACACTGAAGCTTTCTTT
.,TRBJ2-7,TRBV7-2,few,CASSPGGLDEQYF,TGTGCCAGCAGCCCCGGGGGACTCGACGAGCAGTACTTC
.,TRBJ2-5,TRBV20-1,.,CSARDYGETQYF,TGCAGTGCTAGAGATTACGGGGAGACCCAGTACTTC
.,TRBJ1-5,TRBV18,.,CASSPTAYSNQPQHF,TGTGCCAGCTCACCGACAGCATATAGCAATCAGCCCCAGCATTTT
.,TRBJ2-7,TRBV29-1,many,CSVSGTYPPRIYF,TGCAGCGTCTCCGGGACCTATCCACCGAGGATCTACTTC
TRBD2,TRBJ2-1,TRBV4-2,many,CASSQDLAGSYNEQFF,TGTGCCAGCAGCCAAGATCTAGCGGGCTCCTACAATGAGCAGTTCTTC
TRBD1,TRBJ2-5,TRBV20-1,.,CSARVPFGQGQETQYF,TGCAGTGCTAGAGTACCCTTCGGACAGGGCCAAGAGACCCAGTACTTC
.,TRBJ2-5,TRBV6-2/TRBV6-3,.,CASRPWTEETQYF,TGTGCCAGCAGACCGTGGACTGAGGAGACCCAGTACTTC
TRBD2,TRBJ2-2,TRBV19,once,CASRTSGSSAGELFF,TGTGCCAGTAGAACTAGCGGGAGTAGCGCCGGGGAGCTGTTTTTT
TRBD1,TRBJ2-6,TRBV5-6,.,CASSWTGTGSSGANVLTF,TGTGCCAGCAGCTGGACCGGGACAGGGAGCTCTGGGGCCAACGTCCTGACTTTC
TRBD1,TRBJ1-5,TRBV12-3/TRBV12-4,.,CASSLAGQGANQPQHF,TGTGCCAGCAGTTTAGCGGGGCAGGGGGCTAATCAGCCCCAGCATTTT
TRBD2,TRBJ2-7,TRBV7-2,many,CASSLEGLAGAPSLEQYF,TGTGCCAGCAGCTTAGAAGGGCTAGCGGGAGCCCCCTCTCTCGAGCAGTACTTC
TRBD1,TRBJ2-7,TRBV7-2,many,CASSNRGLSSYEQYF,TGTGCCAGCAGCAACAGGGGGCTTAGCTCCTACGAGCAGTACTTC
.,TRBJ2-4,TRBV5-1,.,CASSLIGENIQYF,TGCGCCAGCAGCTTGATTGGAGAAAACATTCAGTACTTC
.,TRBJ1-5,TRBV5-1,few,CASSLFSNQPQHF,TGCGCCAGCAGCTTGTTTAGCAATCAGCCCCAGCATTTT
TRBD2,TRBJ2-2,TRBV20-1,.,CSATGTSGPTGELFF,TGCAGTGCCACCGGGACTAGCGGGCCCACCGGGGAGCTGTTTTTT
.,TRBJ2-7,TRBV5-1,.,CASSGLGDYEQYF,TGCGCCAGCAGCGGGCTGGGGGACTACGAGCAGTACTTC
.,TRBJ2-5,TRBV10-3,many,CAISTAAEETQYF,TGTGCCATCAGTACGGCAGCCGAAGAGACCCAGTACTTC
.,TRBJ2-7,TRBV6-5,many,CASSYRAPRRAGAYEQYF,TGTGCCAGCAGTTACCGAGCTCCCCGCAGGGCAGGCGCCTACGAGCAGTACTTC
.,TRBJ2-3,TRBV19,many,CASSSRASTDTQYF,TGTGCCAGTAGTAGCAGGGCAAGCACAGATACGCAGTATTTT
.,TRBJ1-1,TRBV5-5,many,CASSFTGNTEAFF,TGTGCCAGCAGTTTTACAGGGAACACTGAAGCTTTCTTT
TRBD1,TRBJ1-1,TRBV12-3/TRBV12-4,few,CASSTDRGRGRGNTEAFF,TGTGCCAGCAGCACCGACAGGGGCCGCGGGCGGGGGAACACTGAAGCTTTCTTT